The clone carrying this T cell receptor beta chain showed up just a few times. The data originate from a study of blood T cell repertoires in COVID-19. Study details: Acute and convalescent COVID-19 samples came from the United States, Italy and Spain. The analysed material was cDNA or gDNA that came from T cells, B-cell-depleted T cells, or PBMCs.

The CDR3 is made up of 17 amino acids. Germline values: CDR1 MDHEN, CDR2 SYDVKM. J lost 1 base, V lost 5 bases, and 11 bases had no gene match. Original processing notes: Reference gene primer amplification yielded estimated nucleated cell counts. The protocol was immunoSEQ multiplex PCR, while the TCRdb copy is restricted to in-frame clones and leaves out a portion. The V and J calls and clone size were taken over from that table, and D and trimming were inferred from the DNA. In the table there are about 140,000 clones, 75% to 90% of which are singletons. Sequencing was carried out using peripheral blood. The receptor was derived from a man aged 65 to 85 who had recovered from COVID-19. The V and J genes are TRBV28 and TRBJ1-5; 7 positions agree with TRBD1. The CDR3 region is CASSSLTGTSSNQPQHF. For the CDR3, the DNA is TGTGCCAGCAGTAGTTTGACAGGGACCTCAAGCAATCAGCCCCAGCATTTT.